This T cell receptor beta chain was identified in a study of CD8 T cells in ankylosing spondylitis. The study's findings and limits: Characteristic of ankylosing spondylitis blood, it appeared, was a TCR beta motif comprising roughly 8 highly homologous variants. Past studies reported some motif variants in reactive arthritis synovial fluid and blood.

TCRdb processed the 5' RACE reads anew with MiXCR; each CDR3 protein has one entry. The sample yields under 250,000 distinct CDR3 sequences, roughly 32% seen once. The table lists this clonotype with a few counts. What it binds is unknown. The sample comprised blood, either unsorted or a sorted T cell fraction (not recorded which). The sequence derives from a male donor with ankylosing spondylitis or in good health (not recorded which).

CDR3 amino acids: CASSLTKGGRTEAFF. The CDR3 DNA reads as TGCGCCAGCAGCTTAACAAAAGGGGGCCGAACTGAAGCTTTCTTT. This chain uses TRBV5-1 with TRBJ1-1, with 7 bases identical to TRBD1. V lost 2 bases and J lost 5; bases outside the gene matches: 9. Germline lookup yields CDR1 SGHRS and CDR2 YFSETQ. This CDR3 comprises 15 residues.